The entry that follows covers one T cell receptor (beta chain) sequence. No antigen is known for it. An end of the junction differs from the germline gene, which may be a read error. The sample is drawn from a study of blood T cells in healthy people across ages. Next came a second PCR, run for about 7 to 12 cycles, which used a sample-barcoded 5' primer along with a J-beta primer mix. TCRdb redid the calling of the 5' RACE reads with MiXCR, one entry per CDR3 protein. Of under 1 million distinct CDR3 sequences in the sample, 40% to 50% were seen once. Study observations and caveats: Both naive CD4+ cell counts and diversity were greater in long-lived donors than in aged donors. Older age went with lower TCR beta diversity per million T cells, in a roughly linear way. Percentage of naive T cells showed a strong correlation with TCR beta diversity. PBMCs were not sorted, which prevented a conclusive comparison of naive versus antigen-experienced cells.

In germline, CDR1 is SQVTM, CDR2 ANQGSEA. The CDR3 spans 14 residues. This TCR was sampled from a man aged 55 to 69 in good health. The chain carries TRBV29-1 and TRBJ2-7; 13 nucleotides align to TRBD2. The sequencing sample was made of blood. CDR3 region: CGVLGLAGDYEQYF. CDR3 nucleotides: TGCGGCGTCCTTGGACTAGCGGGGGATTACGAGCAGTACTTC.